The T cell receptor (beta chain) described here comes from a study of blood T cells in healthy people across ages (dated by TCRdb to between 2015 and 2016). Context from the whole study: In model experiments, template switching captured about one uniquely barcoded TCR beta cDNA molecule for every two T cells. Age-related changes in TCR beta repertoire diversity were measured in the study by deep sequencing normalized with unique cDNA molecular identifiers. Four age groups were formed from the donors: young (average about 15 years), middle-aged (approximately 39), aged (approximately 60) and long-lived (approximately 80). To avoid experimental bias, donors of different ages were distributed randomly across sequencing lanes. For two donors (one aged 18 to 30 and one aged 80 or older), the study analyzed two additional independent replicas of 1 million unique cDNA reads from the same blood draw. Paper-wide results and their limitations: As age increased, observed TCR beta diversity per million T cells dropped in a roughly linear way, and a significant reduction was already evident by age around 41. Because donor CMV infection status was unknown, age-related changes in expanded clonotypes were potentially confounded. Compared with the aged group, the long-lived group had more naive CD4+ T cells, fewer expanded clones and increased TCR diversity, a pattern suggesting age selection. Estimates of total diversity based on one million sequenced T cells were considered lower bounds and underestimates. Observed TCR beta diversity correlated strongly with the percentage of naive T cells measured by flow cytometry. Bulk unsorted PBMC profiling prevented conclusive comparison of naive and antigen-experienced compartments.

Systemically healthy Caucasian individuals from Russia, some 40 in total and aged about 6 to 95 years, were included as donors. Around 10 milliliters of peripheral blood were drawn from each donor into EDTA-treated Vacutainer tubes. PBMCs were isolated by Ficoll-Paque density-gradient centrifugation, with at least 6.5 million obtained per sample. Trizol reagent was used to extract total RNA from PBMCs, with at least 5 micrograms per sample. For every donor, an aliquot of PBMCs went through flow cytometry to measure the percentages of naive CD45RAhigh/CD27high T cells. Receptor amplification or capture employed 5' RACE. The sequencer listed for this sample is Illumina HiSeq 2500. A second PCR of about 7 to 12 cycles was run with a J-beta primer mix and a sample-barcoded 5' primer. Each TCR beta cDNA molecule received a unique molecular identifier from a template-switch 5' adaptor carrying 12 random nucleotides. Each sample yielded at least 2.5 million CDR3-containing paired-end reads. All of the RNA was converted into first-strand cDNA using the Mint cDNA synthesis kit, with a TRBC-specific oligonucleotide serving as the primer. Following uracil-DNA glycosylase treatment, all cDNA underwent a first 18-cycle PCR with the universal primers M1SS and BC2_uni_R. As for the authors' bioinformatics: Each sample was normalized by randomly selecting 1 million high-quality reads, each carrying a distinct molecular identifier. Reads with shared molecular identifiers were discarded instead of being binned into consensus sequences. MiTCR, set to a Q25 quality threshold and the strictest error-elimination algorithm, was used for CDR3 identification, clonotype clustering and error correction. A nonparametric unseen species model with Euler transformation was used to estimate a lower bound on total TCR beta diversity. TCRdb applied fastp at Q25 and MiXCR to the public reads, then kept only in-frame beta chains. Each CDR3 protein appears once, grouped with its most common genes and DNA. The authors' filters were not applied to this entry. Within this sample are approximately 850,000 distinct CDR3 sequences, with 55% to 70% of them counted one time only. Around 22% of the sample is in the top ten clones.

The CDR3 spans 13 residues, from the cysteine through the phenylalanine. CDR3 DNA only is kept here, 39 bases in frame from base 1. As encoded in the germline V gene (reference sequence), CDR1 is DFQATT while CDR2 is SNEGSKA. V lost 1 base and J lost 0 bases; the stretch between them is 4 bases long. Remarks on this clonotype: What this receptor recognizes is not known. One base away there is no much larger clone; base qualities are not given.

Sequenced: blood. This clonotype originated in a man under 40 in good health. In this chain, TRBV20-1 is recombined with TRBJ2-4; too little of a D gene remains to name it. The CDR3 region: CSARALAKNIQYF. The nucleotide sequence is given as TGCAGTGCTAGAGCGCTAGCCAAAAACATTCAGTACTTC.